This entry lists 19 T cell receptor beta chains sequenced from one sample in a study of glioma-infiltrating T cells. Amplification of TCR alpha and beta CDR3 regions from RNA used iRepertoire nested multiplex PCR. TCRdb called the multiplex PCR reads again in MiXCR, with one record for every CDR3 protein. The sample shows around 4,100 distinct CDR3 sequences, 80% to 95% of them seen only once. The sample comprised glioma tissue, nonneoplastic brain tissue, or PBMCs (not recorded which). The source of these receptors is a human donor with low-grade glioma or glioblastoma, undergoing nonglioma brain surgery, or in good health (not recorded which).

On this clonotype itself: The library was prepared for alpha chains; this beta chain is a stray read, so its frequency means little. The rearrangement uses TRBV15 and TRBJ2-1; possible D gene TRBD2, 6 bases. The V gene's germline CDR1 is LNHNV and CDR2 YYDKDF (reference sequence). The length of the CDR3 is 16 residues. V lost 2 bases and J 5 bases, leaving 16 bases between the germline ends. Here the CDR3 reads CATSRTLRDLHNEQFF. CDR3 sequence (DNA): TGTGCCACCAGCAGAACCCTCCGGGACTTACACAATGAGCAGTTCTTC.

Concerning this clonotype: Little can be read into the size of this beta chain, an off-target read in a library designed for alpha chains. The J gene is TRBJ2-3, the V gene TRBV19; TRBD1 is a possible D gene (6 bases). The CDR3 covers 15 residues. V shed 4 bases and J shed 2 bases, with 13 bases lying between them. The germline CDR1 and CDR2 sequences are LNHDA and SQIVND (reference sequence). CDR3 in DNA: TGTGCCAGTAGTACACAGGGTTACCACACAGATACGCAGTATTTT. Residues: CASSTQGYHTDTQYF.

As for this clonotype: Because this beta chain is a stray read in a library intended to capture alpha chains, its abundance should not be given much weight. The gene calls are TRBV10-3 and TRBJ1-6, with TRBD1 identical over 7 bases. The CDR3 has 13 residues. V lost 10 bases, J lost 7 bases, and 7 bases stayed unmatched. Germline CDR1 is ENHRY and CDR2 is SYGVKD. The CDR3 DNA is TGTGCCAACCGACAGGGCCTGAATTCACCCCTCCACTTT. Translating gives CANRQGLNSPLHF.

A note on this clonotype: A library prepared for alpha chains yielded this beta chain as an off-target read; its size is of little meaning. The chain has TRBV6-2 or TRBV6-3 and TRBJ2-3; D may correspond to TRBD1 or TRBD2 (5 bases each). The germline CDR1 and CDR2 sequences are MNHEY and SVGEGT. V lost 7 bases and J lost 3, with 11 bases in between. This CDR3 contains 13 residues. CDR3 loop: CASTRGETDTQYF. The CDR3 DNA follows: TGTGCCAGCACCCGAGGGGAAACAGATACGCAGTATTTT.

In its sample, this clonotype was seen once. This beta chain is a stray read from a library made for alpha chains; its abundance is not meaningful. The chain recombines TRBV28 with TRBJ1-1, with D possibly TRBD1 on 6 matching bases. Germline CDR1 reads MDHEN; CDR2 reads SYDVKM. The CDR3 has 13 residues. V was shortened by 1 base and J by 9 bases, with 12 bases between the two germline ends. CDR3 nucleotide sequence: TGTGCCAGCAGTTTATCCCAGGACAGACAAGCTTTCTTT. Its translation is CASSLSQDRQAFF.

Concerning this clonotype: As an off-target read in a library built for alpha chains, this beta chain has a frequency of little significance. The V and J genes are TRBV6-2 or TRBV6-3 and TRBJ2-1; 8 bases line up with TRBD2. The germline V gene encodes CDR1 MNHEY and CDR2 SVGEGT. The CDR3 runs 16 residues. V shed 3 bases and J 4 bases; nucleotides not matched to a gene: 8. The CDR3 loop is CASSYPSGSIYNEQFF. CDR3 nucleotide sequence: TGTGCCAGCAGTTATCCCAGCGGGAGTATATACAATGAGCAGTTCTTC.

Concerning this clonotype: A library prepared for alpha chains yielded this beta chain as an off-target read; its size is of little meaning. The chain recombines TRBV4-3 with TRBJ2-3; TRBD2 aligns across 8 bases. V dropped 2 bases and J dropped 0; count of bases not matched to a gene: 7. The CDR3 extends over 17 amino acids. Germline V gene data show CDR1 as LGHNA and CDR2 as YSLEER. This chain's CDR3 is CASSQRDSGTSTDTQYF. CDR3 DNA: TGCGCCAGCAGCCAAAGAGATAGCGGGACTAGCACAGATACGCAGTATTTT.

About this clonotype: A library prepared for alpha chains yielded this beta chain as an off-target read; its size is of little meaning. This sequence joins TRBV28 and TRBJ1-1; D call uncertain. Germline V lookup: CDR1 MDHEN, CDR2 SYDVKM. There are 11 residues in the CDR3. The ends were cut back, 2 bases at V and 10 bases at J, with 8 bases in the middle. CDR3 in amino acids: CASSLGLAAFF. In nucleotides, the CDR3 is TGTGCCAGCAGTTTAGGACTTGCAGCTTTCTTT. The full variable domain, completed using reference TRBV28 and TRBJ1-1, is DVKVTQSSRYLVKRTGEKVFLECVQDMDHENMFWYRQDPGLGLRLIYFSYDVKMKEKGDIPEGYSVSREKKERFSLILESASTNQTSMYLCASSLGLAAFFGQGTRLTVV.

To note about this clonotype: This beta chain was picked up by a library intended for alpha chains and is off target, so its count carries little meaning. The chain combines TRBV6-1 with TRBJ2-5, with D possibly matching TRBD1 (5 bases). Trimming stripped 1 base from V and 5 bases from J, with 11 bases between. The CDR3 consists of 14 residues. Germline V lookup: CDR1 MNHNS, CDR2 SASEGT. As DNA, the CDR3 is TGTGCCAGCAGTGAAGGAGGACAAGGGGAGACCCAGTACTTC. As protein: CASSEGGQGETQYF.

A note on this clonotype: This beta chain is off target for a library built for alpha chains, so its abundance means little. V and J are TRBV28 and TRBJ2-7; possible D gene TRBD1, 6 bases. With 6 bases removed from V and 0 bases from J, the gap between germline ends came to 18 bases. From germline, CDR1 is MDHEN and CDR2 SYDVKM. The CDR3 consists of 16 residues. The CDR3 DNA reads as TGTGCCAGCAGAACCGTTTGGGACACGGGCTCCTACGAGCAGTACTTC. Its translation is CASRTVWDTGSYEQYF. Based on the CDR3 plus reference TRBV28 and TRBJ2-7, the full variable domain is DVKVTQSSRYLVKRTGEKVFLECVQDMDHENMFWYRQDPGLGLRLIYFSYDVKMKEKGDIPEGYSVSREKKERFSLILESASTNQTSMYLCASRTVWDTGSYEQYFGPGTRLTVT.

Note on this clonotype: Found in a library prepared for alpha chains, this beta chain is an off-target read, and its abundance has little meaning. The V gene is TRBV4-2, the J gene TRBJ2-3, with TRBD2 as a possible D gene (6 bases). Germline V gene lookup returns CDR1 LGHNA and CDR2 YNFKEQ. The CDR3 sequence is 15 residues long. V dropped 1 base and J dropped 0 bases, with 8 bases sitting between them. The CDR3 protein is CASSQGGMSTDTQYF. CDR3 coding DNA: TGTGCCAGCAGCCAAGGCGGGATGAGCACAGATACGCAGTATTTT.

On this clonotype itself: This beta chain is an unintended read in a library built for alpha chains; its size means little. The V and J genes are TRBV20-1 and TRBJ1-1, with D perhaps TRBD1 (5 bases). The CDR3 is made up of 15 amino acids. Trimming pared 3 bases from V and 3 bases from J, leaving 17 bases between. Germline V CDR1 and CDR2: DFQATT, SNEGSKA (reference sequence). CDR3 nucleotides: TGCAGTGCTAGTGATCGCAGGGCCTCGGACACTGAAGCTTTCTTT. Translated, it gives CSASDRRASDTEAFF.

A remark on this clonotype: This beta chain came through as a stray read in a library set up for alpha chains, and its size says little. The chain recombines TRBV20-1 with TRBJ1-6; D is possibly TRBD1 (6 bases). V gave up 3 bases and J gave up 6 bases, with 12 bases separating them. The CDR3 extends over 14 amino acids. From germline, CDR1 is DFQATT and CDR2 SNEGSKA (reference sequence). The CDR3 nucleotides read TGCAGTGCTAGTGGGGGCAGCGTTAATTCACCCCTCCACTTT. As protein: CSASGGSVNSPLHF.

Comments on this clonotype: This beta chain is a stray sequence in a library constructed for alpha chains; its clone size is not meaningful. The J gene is TRBJ1-1, the V gene TRBV6-2 or TRBV6-3; D might be TRBD1 (6 bases). The CDR3 runs to 14 residues. V was cut by 2 bases and J by 0 bases, with 7 bases left in between. From germline, CDR1 is MNHEY and CDR2 SVGEGT. The CDR3: CASSYRGMNTEAFF. In DNA form, the CDR3 reads TGTGCCAGCAGTTACAGGGGGATGAACACTGAAGCTTTCTTT.

Turning to this clonotype: The library was prepared for alpha chains; this beta chain is a stray read, so its frequency means little. The gene calls are TRBV7-2 and TRBJ2-3, with D maybe TRBD2 (5 bases). There are 12 residues in the CDR3. Per the germline V gene, CDR1 is SGHTA and CDR2 is FQGNSA. V lost 3 bases to trimming and J lost 11 bases, with 12 bases between them. CDR3 in amino acids: CASSFEGSRQYF. The CDR3 coding sequence is TGTGCCAGCAGCTTTGAGGGAAGCAGGCAGTATTTT.

Of note for this clonotype: The library was designed around alpha chains, so this beta chain is a stray read whose abundance carries little weight. The V gene is TRBV20-1, the J gene TRBJ1-2, with 11 bases matching TRBD1. V lost 4 bases and J lost 6; bases outside the gene matches: 7. Per the germline V gene, CDR1 is DFQATT and CDR2 is SNEGSKA (reference sequence). The CDR3 extends over 14 amino acids. CDR3 sequence (DNA): TGCAGTGCTACCGGGACAGGGGGATGGGATGGCTACACCTTC. This encodes CSATGTGGWDGYTF.

Turning to this clonotype: This beta chain appears as a stray read in a library generated for alpha chains; its size is not informative. This rearrangement joins TRBV27 to TRBJ1-2, with unresolved D. CDR3 size: 16 residues. Germline V lookup: CDR1 MNHEY, CDR2 SMNVEV (reference sequence). V dropped 6 bases and J dropped 4 bases, with 21 bases sitting between them. DNA for the CDR3: TGTGCCAGCAGCCGATCTCCAGGTCCCCGTTCCTATGGCTACACCTTC. Its protein product is CASSRSPGPRSYGYTF.

This clonotype was picked up one time. This beta chain appears as a stray read in a library generated for alpha chains; its size is not informative. This chain uses TRBV6-2 or TRBV6-3 with TRBJ2-3; 10 bases are shared with TRBD2. Germline CDR1 reads MNHEY; CDR2 reads SVGEGT. Trimming at V came to 0 bases and at J to 0 bases, leaving 9 bases not matched to a gene. The CDR3 consists of 19 residues. This CDR3 is CASSYSSGLAGASTDTQYF. The DNA of the CDR3 is TGTGCCAGCAGTTACTCGAGCGGCCTAGCGGGAGCAAGCACAGATACGCAGTATTTT.

With respect to this clonotype: This beta chain lies outside the target of a library built for alpha chains; its clone size means little. The CDR3 loop reads CSARDSAGAGDTQYF. The CDR3 nucleotides are TGCAGTGCTAGAGATTCAGCGGGAGCAGGAGATACGCAGTATTTT. The chain combines TRBV20-1 with TRBJ2-3; 8 bases line up with TRBD2. This CDR3 is built from 15 residues. V lost 0 bases to trimming and J lost 5 bases; unmatched junction nucleotides: 7. Per germline, CDR1 DFQATT and CDR2 SNEGSKA (reference sequence).